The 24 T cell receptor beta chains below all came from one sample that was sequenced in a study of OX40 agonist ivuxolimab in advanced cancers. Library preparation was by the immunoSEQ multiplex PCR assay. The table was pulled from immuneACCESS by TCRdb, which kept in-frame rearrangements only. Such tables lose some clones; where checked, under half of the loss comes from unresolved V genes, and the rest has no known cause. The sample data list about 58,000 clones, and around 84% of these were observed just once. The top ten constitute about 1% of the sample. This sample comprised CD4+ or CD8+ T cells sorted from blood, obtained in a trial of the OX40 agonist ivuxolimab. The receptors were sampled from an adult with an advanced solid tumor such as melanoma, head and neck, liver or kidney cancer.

CDR3 DNA: TGTGCCAGTAGGACGCCGAGCTCTGGGGCCAACGTCCTGACTTTC. Protein sequence: CASRTPSSGANVLTF. The V call is TRBV19, the J call TRBJ2-6; no definite D call. The V and J ends lost 6 bases and 0 bases respectively, with 9 bases between them. This CDR3 has 15 amino acids. Germline values: CDR1 LNHDA, CDR2 SQIVND (reference sequence).

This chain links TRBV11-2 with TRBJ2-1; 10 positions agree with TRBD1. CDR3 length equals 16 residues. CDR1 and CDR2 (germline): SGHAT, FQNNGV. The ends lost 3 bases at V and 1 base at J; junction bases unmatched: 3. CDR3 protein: CASSFGTGASYNEQFF. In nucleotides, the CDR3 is TGTGCCAGCAGCTTCGGGACAGGGGCTTCCTACAATGAGCAGTTCTTC. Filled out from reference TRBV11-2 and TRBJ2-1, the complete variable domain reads EAGVAQSPRYKIIEKRQSVAFWCNPISGHATLYWYQQILGQGPKLLIQFQNNGVVDDSQLPKDRFSAERLKGVDSTLKIQPAKLEDSAVYLCASSFGTGASYNEQFFGPGTRLTVL.

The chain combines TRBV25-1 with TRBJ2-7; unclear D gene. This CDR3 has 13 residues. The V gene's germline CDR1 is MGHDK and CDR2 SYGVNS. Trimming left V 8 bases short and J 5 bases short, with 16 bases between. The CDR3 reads CASSSLGIHEQYF. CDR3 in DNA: TGTGCCAGCTCCTCCCTAGGGATTCACGAGCAGTACTTC.

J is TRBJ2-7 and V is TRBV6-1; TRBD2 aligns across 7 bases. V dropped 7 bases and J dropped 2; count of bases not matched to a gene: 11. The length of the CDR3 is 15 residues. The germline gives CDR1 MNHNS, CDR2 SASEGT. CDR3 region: CASTRGSSGTYEQYF. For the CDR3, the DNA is TGTGCCAGCACTCGAGGCTCTAGCGGAACCTACGAGCAGTACTTC.

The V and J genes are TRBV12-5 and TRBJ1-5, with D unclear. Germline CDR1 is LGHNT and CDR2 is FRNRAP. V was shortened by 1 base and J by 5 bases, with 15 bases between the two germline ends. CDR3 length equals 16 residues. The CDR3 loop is CASGLALGRGDQPQHF. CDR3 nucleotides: TGTGCTAGTGGTTTGGCTCTTGGACGGGGAGATCAGCCCCAGCATTTT.

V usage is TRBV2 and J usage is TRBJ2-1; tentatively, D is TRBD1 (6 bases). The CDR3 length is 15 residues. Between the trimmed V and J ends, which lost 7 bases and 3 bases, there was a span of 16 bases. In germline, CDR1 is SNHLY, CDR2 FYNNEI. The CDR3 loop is CASTQGSRGYNEQFF. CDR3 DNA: TGTGCCAGCACACAGGGTTCCAGGGGCTACAATGAGCAGTTCTTC.

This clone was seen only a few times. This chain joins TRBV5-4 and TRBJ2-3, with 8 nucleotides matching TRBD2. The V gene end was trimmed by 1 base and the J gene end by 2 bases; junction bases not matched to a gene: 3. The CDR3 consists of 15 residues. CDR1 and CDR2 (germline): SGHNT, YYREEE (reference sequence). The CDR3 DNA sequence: TGTGCCAGCAGCTTGTCGGGGGGGCCCACAGATACGCAGTATTTT. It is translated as CASSLSGGPTDTQYF.

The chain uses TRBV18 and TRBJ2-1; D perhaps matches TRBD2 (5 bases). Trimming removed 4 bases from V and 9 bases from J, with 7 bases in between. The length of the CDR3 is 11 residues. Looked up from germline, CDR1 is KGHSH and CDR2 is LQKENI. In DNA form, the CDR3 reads TGTGCCAGCTCACTCGGAGGTGAGCAGTTCTTC. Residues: CASSLGGEQFF.

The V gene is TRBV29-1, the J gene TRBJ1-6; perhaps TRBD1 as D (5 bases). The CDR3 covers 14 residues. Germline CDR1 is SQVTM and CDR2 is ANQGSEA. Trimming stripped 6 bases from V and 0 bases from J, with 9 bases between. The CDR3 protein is CSVTVGSYNSPLHF. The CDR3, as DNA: TGCAGCGTGACAGTGGGCTCCTATAATTCACCCCTCCACTTT.

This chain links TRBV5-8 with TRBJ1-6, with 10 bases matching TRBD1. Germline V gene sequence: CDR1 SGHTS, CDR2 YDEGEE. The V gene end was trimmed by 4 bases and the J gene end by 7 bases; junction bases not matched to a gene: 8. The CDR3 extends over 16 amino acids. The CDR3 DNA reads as TGTGCCAGCAGCCCAGGGACAGGGGAGAGGAATTCACCCCTCCACTTT. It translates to CASSPGTGERNSPLHF.

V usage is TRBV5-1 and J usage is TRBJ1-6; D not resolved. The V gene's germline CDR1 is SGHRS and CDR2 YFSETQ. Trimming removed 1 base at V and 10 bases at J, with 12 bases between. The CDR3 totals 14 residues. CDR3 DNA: TGCGCCAGCAGCTTGTTTGGGGATGGATCACCCCTCCACTTT. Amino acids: CASSLFGDGSPLHF.

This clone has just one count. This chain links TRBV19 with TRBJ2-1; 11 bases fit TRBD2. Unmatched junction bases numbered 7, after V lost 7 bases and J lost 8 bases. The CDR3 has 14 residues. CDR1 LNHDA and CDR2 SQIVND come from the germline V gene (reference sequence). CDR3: CASTLAGGRDEQFF. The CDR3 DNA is TGTGCCAGTACATTAGCGGGGGGGCGTGATGAGCAGTTCTTC. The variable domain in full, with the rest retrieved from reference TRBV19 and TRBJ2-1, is DGGITQSPKYLFRKEGQNVTLSCEQNLNHDAMYWYRQDPGQGLRLIYYSQIVNDFQKGDIAEGYSVSREKKESFPLTVTSAQKNPTAFYLCASTLAGGRDEQFFGPGTRLTVL.

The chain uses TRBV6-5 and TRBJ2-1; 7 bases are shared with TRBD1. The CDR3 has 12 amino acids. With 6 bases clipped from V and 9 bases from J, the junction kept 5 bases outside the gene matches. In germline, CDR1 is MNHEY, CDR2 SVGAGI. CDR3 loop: CASSTGQLEQFF. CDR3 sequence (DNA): TGTGCCAGCAGCACGGGACAGCTTGAGCAGTTCTTC.

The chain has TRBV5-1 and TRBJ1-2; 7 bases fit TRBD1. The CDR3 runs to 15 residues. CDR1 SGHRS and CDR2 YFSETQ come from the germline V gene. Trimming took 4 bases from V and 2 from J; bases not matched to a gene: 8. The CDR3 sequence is CASSGSTGINYGYTF. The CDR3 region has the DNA TGCGCCAGCAGCGGCTCGACAGGGATAAACTATGGCTACACCTTC.

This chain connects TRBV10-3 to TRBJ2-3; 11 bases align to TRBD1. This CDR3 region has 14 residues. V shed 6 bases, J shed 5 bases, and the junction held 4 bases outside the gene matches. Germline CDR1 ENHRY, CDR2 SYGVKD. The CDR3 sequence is CAIRGTGGQDTQYF. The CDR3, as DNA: TGTGCCATCAGAGGGACAGGGGGTCAAGATACGCAGTATTTT.

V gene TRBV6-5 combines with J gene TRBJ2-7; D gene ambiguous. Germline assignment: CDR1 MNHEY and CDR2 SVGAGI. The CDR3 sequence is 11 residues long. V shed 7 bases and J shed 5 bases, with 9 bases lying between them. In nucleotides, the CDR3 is TGTGCCAGCATAGTCCGGGACGAGCAGTACTTC. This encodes CASIVRDEQYF.

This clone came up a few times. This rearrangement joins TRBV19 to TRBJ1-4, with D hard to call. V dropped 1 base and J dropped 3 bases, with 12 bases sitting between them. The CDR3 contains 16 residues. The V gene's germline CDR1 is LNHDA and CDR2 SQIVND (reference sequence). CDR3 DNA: TGTGCCAGTAGTATAGCGGGCAGGAGCCCTAATGAAAAACTGTTTTTT. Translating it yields CASSIAGRSPNEKLFF. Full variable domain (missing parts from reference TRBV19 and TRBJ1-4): DGGITQSPKYLFRKEGQNVTLSCEQNLNHDAMYWYRQDPGQGLRLIYYSQIVNDFQKGDIAEGYSVSREKKESFPLTVTSAQKNPTAFYLCASSIAGRSPNEKLFFGSGTQLSVL.

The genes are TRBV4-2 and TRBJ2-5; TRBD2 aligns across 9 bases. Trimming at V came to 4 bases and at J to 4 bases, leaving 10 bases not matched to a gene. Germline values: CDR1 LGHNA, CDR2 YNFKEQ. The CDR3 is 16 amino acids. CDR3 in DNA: TGTGCCAGCAGCCCAGCAGCGGGGGGCACAGCAGAGACCCAGTACTTC. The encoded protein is CASSPAAGGTAETQYF.

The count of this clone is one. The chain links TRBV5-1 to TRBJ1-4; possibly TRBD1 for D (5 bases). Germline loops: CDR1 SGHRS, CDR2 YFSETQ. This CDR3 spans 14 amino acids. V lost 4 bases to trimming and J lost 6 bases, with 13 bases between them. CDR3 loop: CASSPGAADEKLFF. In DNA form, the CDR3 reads TGCGCCAGCAGCCCTGGGGCAGCTGATGAAAAACTGTTTTTT.

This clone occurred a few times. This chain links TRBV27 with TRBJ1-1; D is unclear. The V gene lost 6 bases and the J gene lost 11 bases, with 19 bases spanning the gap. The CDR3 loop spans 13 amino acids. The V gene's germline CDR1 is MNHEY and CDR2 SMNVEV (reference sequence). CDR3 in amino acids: CASSQTRATSAFF. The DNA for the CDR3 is TGTGCCAGCAGCCAGACCCGGGCCACGTCGGCTTTCTTT.

CDR3 in DNA: TGTGCCAGCAGCCCCTTTAGCGGTCCTTCCTACAATGAGCAGTTCTTC. This gives the protein CASSPFSGPSYNEQFF. The gene calls are TRBV5-8 and TRBJ2-1; tentatively, D is TRBD2 (6 bases). The CDR3 extends over 16 amino acids. Trimming took off 4 bases at V and 1 base at J, with 15 bases between the two ends. Germline CDR1 and CDR2: SGHTS and YDEGEE.

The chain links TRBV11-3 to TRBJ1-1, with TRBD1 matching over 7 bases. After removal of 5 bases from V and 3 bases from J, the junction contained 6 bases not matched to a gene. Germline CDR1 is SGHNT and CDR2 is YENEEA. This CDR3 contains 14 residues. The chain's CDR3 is CASSRGGLDTEAFF. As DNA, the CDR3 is TGTGCCAGCAGCCGAGGGGGCTTGGACACTGAAGCTTTCTTT.

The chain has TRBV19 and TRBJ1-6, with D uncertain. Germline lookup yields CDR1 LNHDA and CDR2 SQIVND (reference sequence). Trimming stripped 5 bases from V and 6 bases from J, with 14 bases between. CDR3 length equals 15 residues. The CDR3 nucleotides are TGTGCCAGTAGTCCCTCCGGACGATTTAATTCACCCCTCCACTTT. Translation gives CASSPSGRFNSPLHF.

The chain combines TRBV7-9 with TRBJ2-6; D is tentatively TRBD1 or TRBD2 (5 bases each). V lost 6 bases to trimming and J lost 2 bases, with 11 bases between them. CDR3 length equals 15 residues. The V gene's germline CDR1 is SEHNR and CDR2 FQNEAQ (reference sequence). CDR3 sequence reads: CASSSRGPGANVLTF. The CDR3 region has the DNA TGTGCCAGCAGTTCAAGGGGACCTGGGGCCAACGTCCTGACTTTC.